This TCR beta chain was identified during a study of preoperative IRX-2 immunotherapy in early breast cancer. The CDR3 is made up of 14 amino acids. Germline loops: CDR1 SGHTA, CDR2 FQGNSA. Trimming at V came to 5 bases and at J to 9 bases, leaving 4 bases not matched to a gene. The method was immunoSEQ multiplex PCR; TCRdb's version includes in-frame clones alone and lacks a portion of them. The data show around 29,000 clones, about 90% seen once. Treatment specified: preoperative locoregional IRX-2 cytokine immunotherapy. This phase Ib study tested locoregional IRX-2 cytokine immunotherapy given before surgery.

The receptor's source is a human donor with breast cancer. This specimen was acquired from a patient treated with IRX-2 immunotherapy. The V gene is TRBV7-2, the J gene TRBJ2-1, with 13 bases fitting TRBD2. The CDR3 DNA follows: TGTGCCAGCAGCGCACTAGCGGGGGGGCCTGAGCAGTTCTTC. This gives the protein CASSALAGGPEQFF.